These 22 T cell receptor beta chains came from one sample sequenced in a study of early T cells in non-severe SARS-CoV-2 infection. TCRdb reprocessed the 5' RACE reads via MiXCR and lists one record per CDR3 protein. In the table there are tens of thousands of distinct CDR3 sequences, about an eighth of which are singletons. The sample was whole blood, taken at baseline. Receptors were obtained from an adult who was a healthcare worker with PCR-confirmed SARS-CoV-2 infection or an uninfected control (not recorded which).

The rearrangement joins TRBV20-1 to TRBJ2-3; D gene uncertain. CDR1 is DFQATT and CDR2 is SNEGSKA in the germline V gene (reference sequence). The length of the CDR3 is 12 residues. V lost 5 bases, J lost 4 bases, and 10 bases lay in between. Here the CDR3 DNA reads TGCAGTGCTTGGAATCGGGCAGATACGCAGTATTTT. Protein: CSAWNRADTQYF.

The CDR3 region has the DNA TGCGCCAGCAGAGACAGAAGCACAGATACGCAGTATTTT. This translates into CASRDRSTDTQYF. The V gene is TRBV5-1, the J gene TRBJ2-3; the D gene is possibly TRBD1 (5 bases). CDR3 length: 13 residues. Looked up from germline, CDR1 is SGHRS and CDR2 is YFSETQ. V was clipped by 5 bases and J by 0 bases, with 7 bases between them.

This clonotype was observed many times. This sequence joins TRBV19 and TRBJ1-2; D perhaps matches TRBD1 (6 bases). Germline V CDR1 and CDR2: LNHDA, SQIVND (reference sequence). There are 15 residues in the CDR3. The germline V and J ends were trimmed by 9 bases and 5 bases, with 22 bases remaining between them. CDR3 sequence reads: CASRGGQRSSYGYTF. For the CDR3, the DNA is TGTGCCAGCCGGGGCGGACAGCGGTCCAGTTATGGCTACACCTTC. Combining the CDR3 with reference TRBV19 and TRBJ1-2 gives the whole variable domain DGGITQSPKYLFRKEGQNVTLSCEQNLNHDAMYWYRQDPGQGLRLIYYSQIVNDFQKGDIAEGYSVSREKKESFPLTVTSAQKNPTAFYLCASRGGQRSSYGYTFGSGTRLTVV.

V is TRBV5-4 and J is TRBJ1-6; weak D call: TRBD1 (6 bases). V was cut by 0 bases and J by 7 bases, with 14 bases left in between. Germline lookup yields CDR1 SGHNT and CDR2 YYREEE (reference sequence). CDR3 size: 16 residues. Written as DNA, the CDR3 is TGTGCCAGCAGCTTGGGGGGGGCAGATTTCAATTCACCCCTCCACTTT. It yields the protein CASSLGGADFNSPLHF.

Details on this clonotype: A much larger clone lies a single base off, so this may be a read error. The chain employs TRBV28 and TRBJ2-5; TRBD2 matches at 7 bases. CDR1 is MDHEN, CDR2 SYDVKM, per germline. The CDR3 is made up of 18 amino acids. CDR3 loop: CPSFPPAGPTPYQETQYF. The CDR3 nucleotides read TGTCCCAGCTTCCCTCCAGCGGGGCCCACGCCGTACCAAGAGACCCAGTACTTC. The full variable domain, its missing parts supplied by reference TRBV28 and TRBJ2-5, is DVKVTQSSRYLVKRTGEKVFLECVQDMDHENMFWYRQDPGLGLRLIYFSYDVKMKEKGDIPEGYSVSREKKERFSLILESASTNQTSMYLCPSFPPAGPTPYQETQYFGPGTRLLVL.

Ten or more counts support this clonotype. The gene calls are TRBV4-1 and TRBJ2-1; 7 nucleotides line up with TRBD1. The CDR3 is made up of 15 amino acids. V dropped 4 bases and J dropped 3; count of bases not matched to a gene: 6. Germline V gene data show CDR1 as MGHRA and CDR2 as YSYEKL. The CDR3 region is CASSPGQNNYNEQFF. DNA for the CDR3: TGCGCCAGCAGCCCGGGACAGAACAACTACAATGAGCAGTTCTTC.

The chain links TRBV12-3 or TRBV12-4 to TRBJ2-1; the match to TRBD1 covers 10 bases. CDR3 length: 18 amino acids. The trim removed 7 bases at V and 0 bases at J, leaving 12 bases unmatched. The CDR3 DNA sequence: TGTGCCAGCAAGAGTAGACAGGGGGCGCCCCGCTCCTACAATGAGCAGTTCTTC. It is translated as CASKSRQGAPRSYNEQFF.

The V gene is TRBV2, the J gene TRBJ1-1; 9 bases map to TRBD1. This CDR3 has 15 residues. CDR1 is SNHLY and CDR2 is FYNNEI in the germline V gene. V shed 4 bases and J 4 bases; nucleotides not matched to a gene: 7. The CDR3 loop is CASSVDRGDGTEAFF. CDR3 in DNA: TGTGCCAGCAGTGTGGACAGGGGAGACGGCACTGAAGCTTTCTTT.

CDR3 sequence: CASSPLRGTYEQYF. In DNA, the CDR3 is TGTGCCAGCAGCCCACTGAGGGGAACCTACGAGCAGTACTTC. J is TRBJ2-7 and V is TRBV7-2; TRBD1 or TRBD2 may be the D gene (5 bases each). The CDR3 runs 14 residues. Germline CDR1 and CDR2: SGHTA and FQGNSA. V lost 5 bases to trimming and J lost 2 bases, with 13 bases between them.

This clonotype was detected only a few times. The J gene is TRBJ2-2, the V gene TRBV29-1; 7 bases line up with TRBD2. This CDR3 has 14 amino acids. J gave up 2 bases and V 3 bases, and 3 bases lay outside the gene matches. The germline V gene has CDR1 SQVTM and CDR2 ANQGSEA. For the CDR3, the DNA is TGCAGCGTTGAGCGGGGGAGTAACACCGGGGAGCTGTTTTTT. Translating gives CSVERGSNTGELFF.

This chain connects TRBV14 to TRBJ2-5; D possibly corresponds to TRBD2 (5 bases). Germline V gene lookup returns CDR1 SGHDN and CDR2 FVKESK. CDR3 length equals 15 residues. Trimming cost V 4 bases and J 3 bases, with 15 bases left between them. The CDR3 nucleotides are TGTGCCAGCAGCCCGATTCGGGGAGAAAAAGAGACCCAGTACTTC. Protein product: CASSPIRGEKETQYF.

This clonotype has just a few counts. V usage is TRBV28 and J usage is TRBJ2-7; D could derive from TRBD1 or TRBD2 (5 bases each). Trimming cost V 2 bases and J 0 bases, with 14 bases left between them. Germline CDR1 is MDHEN and CDR2 is SYDVKM. The CDR3 loop spans 16 amino acids. DNA of the CDR3: TGTGCCAGCAGTTTAGAGGGGTTATATCCCTCCTACGAGCAGTACTTC. It codes for CASSLEGLYPSYEQYF.

This rearrangement joins TRBV12-3 or TRBV12-4 to TRBJ2-2; tentatively, D is TRBD2 (5 bases). V lost 7 bases, J lost 5 bases, and 17 bases lay in between. This CDR3 has 15 residues. This CDR3 is CASTSQGKWTGELFF. DNA of the CDR3: TGTGCCAGCACTAGCCAAGGAAAATGGACCGGGGAGCTGTTTTTT.

This clonotype was detected many times. The chain employs TRBV28 and TRBJ1-1; a weak D match, TRBD1 (6 bases). V lost 6 bases and J lost 0, with 8 bases in between. The germline CDR1 and CDR2 sequences are MDHEN and SYDVKM. This CDR3 is 13 amino acids long. The CDR3 loop reads CASRQGVNTEAFF. The CDR3 DNA sequence: TGTGCCAGCAGACAGGGCGTGAACACTGAAGCTTTCTTT.

V gene TRBV19 combines with J gene TRBJ2-7; 8 bases map to TRBD1. Germline V lookup: CDR1 LNHDA, CDR2 SQIVND (reference sequence). After removal of 10 bases from V and 1 base from J, the junction contained 9 bases not matched to a gene. This CDR3 is 14 amino acids long. CDR3 protein: CATRGPGSSYEQYF. Written as DNA, the CDR3 is TGTGCCACCAGGGGGCCAGGATCTTCCTACGAGCAGTACTTC.

The rearrangement joins TRBV7-9 to TRBJ2-7; 10 nucleotides match TRBD1. Germline values: CDR1 SEHNR, CDR2 FQNEAQ (reference sequence). V lost 4 bases to trimming and J lost 5 bases; unmatched junction nucleotides: 8. The CDR3 consists of 15 residues. Written as DNA, the CDR3 is TGTGCCAGCAGCTCCTGGACAGGGGGGAGTGACGAGCAGTACTTC. Amino acids: CASSSWTGGSDEQYF.

The chain has TRBV5-1 and TRBJ2-3; D uncertain. Looked up from germline, CDR1 is SGHRS and CDR2 is YFSETQ. V lost 0 bases, J lost 1 base, and 9 bases lay in between. This CDR3 region has 15 residues. The CDR3 nucleotides read TGCGCCAGCAGCTTGGGCAAGGGTCGCACAGATACGCAGTATTTT. Encoded protein: CASSLGKGRTDTQYF.

This clonotype was detected a few times. The CDR3, as DNA: TGTGCCAGCAGTCATGCTCGGCTAGCGGGGGTTTACGAGCAGTACTTC. Amino acid sequence: CASSHARLAGVYEQYF. The genes are TRBV28 and TRBJ2-7, with 10 positions matching TRBD2. This CDR3 is 16 amino acids long. Losses at the gene ends were 5 bases for V and 4 bases for J; bases not matched to a gene: 11. Germline V gives CDR1 MDHEN, CDR2 SYDVKM.

The chain has TRBV12-3 or TRBV12-4 and TRBJ1-2; possible D gene TRBD1, 5 bases. This CDR3 has 13 residues. The V and J ends lost 3 bases and 2 bases respectively, with 7 bases between them. CDR3 sequence (DNA): TGTGCCAGCAGTTTCAGGGCGAACTATGGCTACACCTTC. Translating it yields CASSFRANYGYTF.

V usage is TRBV28 and J usage is TRBJ2-3; D possibly corresponds to TRBD1 (5 bases). Trimming took off 6 bases at V and 8 bases at J, with 21 bases between the two ends. CDR1 is MDHEN and CDR2 is SYDVKM in the germline V gene. The CDR3 is made up of 15 amino acids. This chain's CDR3 is CASSSSTGPRGTQYF. CDR3 DNA sequence: TGTGCCAGCAGCTCGTCCACAGGTCCGCGCGGTACGCAGTATTTT. Together with reference TRBV28 and TRBJ2-3, the CDR3 gives the full variable domain: DVKVTQSSRYLVKRTGEKVFLECVQDMDHENMFWYRQDPGLGLRLIYFSYDVKMKEKGDIPEGYSVSREKKERFSLILESASTNQTSMYLCASSSSTGPRGTQYFGPGTRLTVL.

In this sample, this clonotype turned up many times. The CDR3 DNA sequence: TGCAGCGTTGAGGGGGACAGAGTCAAAGCTAACTATGGCTACACCTTC. Residues: CSVEGDRVKANYGYTF. The rearrangement joins TRBV29-1 to TRBJ1-2; the match to TRBD1 covers 7 bases. The V gene end was trimmed by 3 bases and the J gene end by 0 bases; junction bases not matched to a gene: 10. CDR3 length: 16 residues. Looked up from germline, CDR1 is SQVTM and CDR2 is ANQGSEA.

The sample holds a few counts of this clonotype. The rearrangement links TRBV5-1 to TRBJ2-7; tentatively, D is TRBD2 (5 bases). The V gene's germline CDR1 is SGHRS and CDR2 YFSETQ. The CDR3 totals 15 residues. Trimming shortened V by 2 bases and J by 4 bases, and 16 bases separated the two germline ends. Written as DNA, the CDR3 is TGCGCCAGCAGCTTCGGGAACGGGGAAGGTTACGAGCAGTACTTC. This encodes CASSFGNGEGYEQYF.